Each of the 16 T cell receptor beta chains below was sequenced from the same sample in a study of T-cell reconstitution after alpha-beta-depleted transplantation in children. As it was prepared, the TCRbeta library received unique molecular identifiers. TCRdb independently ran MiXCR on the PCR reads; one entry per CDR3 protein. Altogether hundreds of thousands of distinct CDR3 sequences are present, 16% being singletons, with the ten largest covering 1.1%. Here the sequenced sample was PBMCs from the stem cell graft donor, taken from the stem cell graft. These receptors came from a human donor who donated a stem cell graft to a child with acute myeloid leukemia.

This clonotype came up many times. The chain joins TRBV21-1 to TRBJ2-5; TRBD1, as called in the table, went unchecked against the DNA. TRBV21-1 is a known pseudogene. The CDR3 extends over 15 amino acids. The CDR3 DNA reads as TGTGCCAGCAGCAAAGAAGGCAGGGGGCGAGAGACCCAGTACTTC. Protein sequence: CASSKEGRGRETQYF.

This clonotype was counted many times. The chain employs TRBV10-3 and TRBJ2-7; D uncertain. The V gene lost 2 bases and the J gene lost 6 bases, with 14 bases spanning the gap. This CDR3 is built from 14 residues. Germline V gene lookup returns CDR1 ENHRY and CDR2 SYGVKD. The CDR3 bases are TGTGCCATCAGTGAGCACTACAATGCCGGCGAGCAGTACGTC. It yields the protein CAISEHYNAGEQYV.

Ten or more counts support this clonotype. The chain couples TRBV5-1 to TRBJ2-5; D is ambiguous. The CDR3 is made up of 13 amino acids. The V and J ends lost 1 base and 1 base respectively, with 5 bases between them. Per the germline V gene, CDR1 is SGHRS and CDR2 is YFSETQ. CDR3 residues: CASSLRFQETQYF. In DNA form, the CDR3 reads TGCGCCAGCAGCTTGCGTTTCCAAGAGACCCAGTACTTC.

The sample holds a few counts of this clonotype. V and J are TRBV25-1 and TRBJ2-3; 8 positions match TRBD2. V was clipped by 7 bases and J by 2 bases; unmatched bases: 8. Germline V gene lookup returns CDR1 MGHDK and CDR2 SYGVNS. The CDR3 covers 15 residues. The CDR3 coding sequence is TGTGCCAGCACCCCCCAGCGGGGGCACACAGATACGCAGTATTTT. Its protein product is CASTPQRGHTDTQYF.

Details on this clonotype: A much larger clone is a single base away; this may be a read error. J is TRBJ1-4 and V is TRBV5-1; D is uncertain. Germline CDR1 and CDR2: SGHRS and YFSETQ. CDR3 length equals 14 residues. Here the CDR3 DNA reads TGCGCCAGCAGCTTGTCGAGGAATAATGAAAAACTGGTTTTT. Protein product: CASSLSRNNEKLVF.

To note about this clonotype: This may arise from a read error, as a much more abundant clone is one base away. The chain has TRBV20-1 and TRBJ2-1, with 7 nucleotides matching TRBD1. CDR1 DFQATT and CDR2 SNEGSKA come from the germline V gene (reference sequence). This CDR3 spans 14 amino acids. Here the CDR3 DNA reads TGCAGTGCAACGAGGGGACAGTTAAACAATGAGCAGTCCTTC. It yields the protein CSATRGQLNNEQSF.

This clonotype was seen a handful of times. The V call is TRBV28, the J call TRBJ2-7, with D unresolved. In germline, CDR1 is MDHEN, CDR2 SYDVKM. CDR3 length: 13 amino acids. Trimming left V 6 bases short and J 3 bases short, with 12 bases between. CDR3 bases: TGTGCCAGCAGCCGCGCCCGGGTCTACGAGCAGTACGTC. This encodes CASSRARVYEQYV.

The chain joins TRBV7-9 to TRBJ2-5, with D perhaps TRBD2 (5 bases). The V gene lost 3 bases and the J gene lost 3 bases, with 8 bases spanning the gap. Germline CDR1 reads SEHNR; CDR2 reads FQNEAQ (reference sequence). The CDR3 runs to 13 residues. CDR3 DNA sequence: TGTGCCAGCAGCTTTTCGGAGGAAGAGACCCAGTACTTC. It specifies CASSFSEEETQYF.

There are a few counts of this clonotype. The CDR3 spells CASSFIGEQYF. Written as DNA, the CDR3 is TGTGCCAGCAGCTTTATCGGCGAGCAGTACTTC. The chain combines TRBV5-6 with TRBJ2-7, with D unresolved. The germline V gene encodes CDR1 SGHDT and CDR2 YYEEEE. The ends were cut back, 2 bases at V and 6 bases at J, with 6 bases in the middle. The CDR3 runs 11 residues.

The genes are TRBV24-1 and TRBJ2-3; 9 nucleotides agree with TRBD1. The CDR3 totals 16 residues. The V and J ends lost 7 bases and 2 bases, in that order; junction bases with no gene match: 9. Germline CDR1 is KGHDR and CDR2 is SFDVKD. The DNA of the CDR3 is TGTGCCACCAGAATAGGGACAGGGACCTTCACAGATACGCAGTATTTT. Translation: CATRIGTGTFTDTQYF.

For the CDR3, the DNA is TGCGCCAGCAGCTTGTTAACGGGGGCGGACCTGTTGTCTGGGGCCAACGTCCTGACTTTC. It encodes CASSLLTGADLLSGANVLTF. The chain joins TRBV5-1 to TRBJ2-6; D possibly matches TRBD1 or TRBD2 (6 bases each). The CDR3 totals 20 residues. Per germline, CDR1 SGHRS and CDR2 YFSETQ. V lost 1 base to trimming and J lost 1 base, with 21 bases between them.

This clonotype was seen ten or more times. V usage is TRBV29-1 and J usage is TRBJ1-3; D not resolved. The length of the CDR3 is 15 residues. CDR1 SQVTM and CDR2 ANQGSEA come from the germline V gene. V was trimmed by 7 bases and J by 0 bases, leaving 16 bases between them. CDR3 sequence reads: CSAGGGRDSGNTIYF. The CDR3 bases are TGCAGCGCCGGCGGAGGGAGAGACTCTGGAAACACCATATATTTT.

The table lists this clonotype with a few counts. In nucleotides, the CDR3 is TGTGCCACCAGCAGAGATTCTTGGTCTATATCCTATGAGCAGTTCTTC. It specifies CATSRDSWSISYEQFF. The genes are TRBV15 and TRBJ2-1; D unresolved. V was shortened by 0 bases and J by 8 bases, with 17 bases between the two germline ends. The CDR3 contains 16 residues. CDR1 is LNHNV, CDR2 YYDKDF, per germline (reference sequence).

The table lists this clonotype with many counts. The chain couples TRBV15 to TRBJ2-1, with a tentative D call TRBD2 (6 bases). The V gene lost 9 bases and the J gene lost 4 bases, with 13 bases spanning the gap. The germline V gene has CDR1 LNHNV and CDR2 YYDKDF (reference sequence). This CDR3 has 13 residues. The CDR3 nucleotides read TGTGCCACGCGAGGGACTCCTTACAATGAGCAGTTCTTC. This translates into CATRGTPYNEQFF. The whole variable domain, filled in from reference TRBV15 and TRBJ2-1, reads DAMVIQNPRYQVTQFGKPVTLSCSQTLNHNVMYWYQQKSSQAPKLLFHYYDKDFNNEADTPDNFQSRRPNTSFCFLDIRSPGLGDTAMYLCATRGTPYNEQFFGPGTRLTVL.

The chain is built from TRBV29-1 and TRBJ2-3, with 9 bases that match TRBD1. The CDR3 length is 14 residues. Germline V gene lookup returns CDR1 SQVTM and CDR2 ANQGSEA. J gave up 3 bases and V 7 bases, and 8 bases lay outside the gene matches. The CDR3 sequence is CSAWTGAFTDTQYF. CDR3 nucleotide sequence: TGCAGCGCATGGACAGGGGCGTTTACAGATACGCAGTATTTT.

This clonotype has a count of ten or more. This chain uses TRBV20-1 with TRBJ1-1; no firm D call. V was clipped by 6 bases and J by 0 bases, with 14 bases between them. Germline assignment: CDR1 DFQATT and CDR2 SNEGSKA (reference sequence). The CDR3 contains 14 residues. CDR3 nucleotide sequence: TGCAGTGCCCGATCCCCTACTATGAACACTGAAGCTTTCTTT. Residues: CSARSPTMNTEAFF.